The 5 T cell receptor beta chains given below trace back to one sample, sequenced in a study of cytomegalovirus exposure and HLA in healthy donors. The method was immunoSEQ multiplex PCR; TCRdb's version includes in-frame clones alone and lacks a portion of them. This table has about 160,000 clones, 88% appearing once. The sequencing input was PBMCs. Receptors were obtained from a man aged 18 to 35 in good health and CMV-seronegative.

The rearrangement joins TRBV13 to TRBJ2-3; D might be TRBD1 (6 bases). CDR1 is PRHDT and CDR2 is FYEKMQ in the germline V gene (reference sequence). The CDR3 extends over 15 amino acids. Trimming pared 2 bases from V and 1 base from J, leaving 10 bases between. This chain's CDR3 is CASSLQSGGTDTQYF. The CDR3, as DNA: TGTGCCAGCAGCTTACAGTCAGGGGGCACAGATACGCAGTATTTT.

The V call is TRBV28, the J call TRBJ2-1, with D possibly matching TRBD2 (7 bases). CDR1 is MDHEN and CDR2 is SYDVKM in the germline V gene. This CDR3 spans 17 amino acids. V was cut by 2 bases and J by 0 bases, with 14 bases left in between. This CDR3 reads CASSLGAGAYSYNEQFF. CDR3 nucleotides: TGTGCCAGCAGTTTAGGGGCGGGGGCATACTCCTACAATGAGCAGTTCTTC.

The count of this clone is one. V is TRBV7-2 and J is TRBJ2-5, with 8 bases matching TRBD1. The CDR3 length is 14 residues. Germline-derived CDR1 and CDR2 are SGHTA and FQGNSA. The V gene end was trimmed by 4 bases and the J gene end by 1 base; junction bases not matched to a gene: 2. The chain's CDR3 is CASSWGQAQETQYF. The DNA for the CDR3 is TGTGCCAGCAGCTGGGGACAGGCCCAAGAGACCCAGTACTTC.

J is TRBJ1-5 and V is TRBV19, with D maybe TRBD1 (5 bases). The germline V gene has CDR1 LNHDA and CDR2 SQIVND (reference sequence). Between the trimmed V and J ends, which lost 6 bases and 7 bases, there was a span of 13 bases. This CDR3 has 13 amino acids. CDR3 loop: CASRQVSGQPQHF. CDR3 nucleotides: TGTGCCAGTAGACAGGTTAGTGGGCAGCCCCAGCATTTT.

The chain recombines TRBV25-1 with TRBJ2-1; no definite D call. This CDR3 has 11 residues. CDR1 and CDR2 (germline): MGHDK, SYGVNS. Trimming cost V 3 bases and J 10 bases, with 7 bases left between them. CDR3 sequence: CASSDLGEQFF. CDR3 DNA: TGTGCCAGCAGTGATTTGGGCGAGCAGTTCTTC.